Below, 29 T cell receptor beta chains from the same sample are listed, as sequenced in a study of cytomegalovirus exposure and HLA in healthy donors (dated by TCRdb to 2016 to 2017). The protocol used for the library was the immunoSEQ multiplex PCR assay. This is the immuneACCESS table as TCRdb keeps it, with only in-frame sequences that have V and J called. A part of the clones is gone; compared with another copy, unresolved V genes explain less than half, and the rest is unexplained. For this sample the table gives about 88,000 clones, of which around 82% were detected only once. 9.5% to 13% of the sample is in the top ten clones. The sample comprised PBMCs. The receptors shown here come from a woman aged 18-30 years in good health and CMV-seropositive.

Concerning this clone: The sample has other DNA sequences that encode this CDR3 too. The chain combines TRBV5-1 with TRBJ2-1; 7 positions match TRBD2. This CDR3 contains 15 residues. Losses at the gene ends were 0 bases for V and 3 bases for J; bases not matched to a gene: 3. Germline V gives CDR1 SGHRS, CDR2 YFSETQ. This chain's CDR3 is CASSLDGGGYNEQFF. The CDR3 nucleotides read TGCGCCAGCAGCTTGGATGGGGGGGGCTACAATGAGCAGTTCTTC.

CDR3: CASSRDRDGYTF. CDR3 coding DNA: TGTGCCAGCTCCCGGGACAGGGATGGCTACACCTTC. The rearrangement uses TRBV18 and TRBJ1-2; 9 bases are a match to TRBD1. V trimming: 6 bases; J trimming: 6 bases; junction bases outside the gene matches: 2. The CDR3 runs 12 residues. Per germline, CDR1 KGHSH and CDR2 LQKENI.

The CDR3 region has the DNA TGCGCCAGCAGCCAAGATTCGGTTAGGAACACTGAAGCTTTCTTT. Amino acids: CASSQDSVRNTEAFF. V is TRBV4-3 and J is TRBJ1-1, with D unresolved. The ends were cut back, 0 bases at V and 1 base at J, with 9 bases in the middle. CDR1 and CDR2 from the germline V gene are LGHNA and YSLEER. The CDR3 contains 15 residues.

The chain is built from TRBV10-1 and TRBJ1-6; no clear D. Per germline, CDR1 WNHNN and CDR2 SYGVQD (reference sequence). The CDR3 totals 15 residues. The V gene lost 4 bases and the J gene lost 7 bases, with 14 bases spanning the gap. CDR3 region: CASSAGGMENSPLHF. The CDR3 DNA is TGCGCCAGCAGTGCCGGAGGAATGGAGAATTCACCCCTCCACTTT.

V usage is TRBV7-9 and J usage is TRBJ1-6; D call uncertain. Germline-derived CDR1 and CDR2 are SEHNR and FQNEAQ (reference sequence). V was shortened by 0 bases and J by 4 bases, with 13 bases between the two germline ends. The CDR3 runs to 17 residues. CDR3 amino acids: CASSLAGGRSYNSPLHF. CDR3 DNA sequence: TGTGCCAGCAGCTTAGCTGGCGGCAGAAGTTATAATTCACCCCTCCACTTT.

This clone has just a few counts. This chain uses TRBV18 with TRBJ2-7; no reliable D call. The CDR3 runs 12 residues. V was cut by 3 bases and J by 7 bases, with 10 bases left in between. CDR1 is KGHSH and CDR2 is LQKENI in the germline V gene. CDR3 protein: CASSPFGGEQYF. For the CDR3, the DNA is TGTGCCAGCTCACCTTTTGGCGGAGAGCAGTACTTC. Drawing the rest from reference TRBV18 and TRBJ2-7, the complete variable domain is NAGVMQNPRHLVRRRGQEARLRCSPMKGHSHVYWYRQLPEEGLKFMVYLQKENIIDESGMPKERFSAEFPKEGPSILRIQQVVRGDSAAYFCASSPFGGEQYFGPGTRLTVT.

The gene calls are TRBV30 and TRBJ2-7; TRBD2 aligns across 8 bases. The CDR3 is 13 amino acids. Germline CDR1 GTSNPN, CDR2 SVGIG (reference sequence). With V trimmed by 3 bases and J by 3 bases, 4 bases remained unmatched. CDR3 DNA sequence: TGTGCCTGGAGCATCGGGGGGGGCTACGAGCAGTACTTC. This translates into CAWSIGGGYEQYF.

The rearrangement joins TRBV28 to TRBJ2-7; D not resolved. This CDR3 contains 12 residues. CDR1 is MDHEN, CDR2 SYDVKM, per germline. Trimming removed 5 bases from V and 3 bases from J, with 8 bases in between. CDR3 region: CASSPLHYEQYF. The CDR3 bases are TGTGCCAGCAGTCCACTTCACTACGAGCAGTACTTC.

This clone was recorded a few times. The chain uses TRBV27 and TRBJ2-7; D gene ambiguous. Trimming cost V 1 base and J 0 bases, with 7 bases left between them. The CDR3 length is 14 residues. Germline V gene lookup returns CDR1 MNHEY and CDR2 SMNVEV (reference sequence). CDR3 bases: TGTGCCAGCAGTTTATTCCACAACTCCTACGAGCAGTACTTC. Amino acid sequence: CASSLFHNSYEQYF.

This clone is classed as medium-sized (0.01 to 0.1%). The chain employs TRBV7-2 and TRBJ2-1; D perhaps matches TRBD1 (5 bases). Trimming stripped 4 bases from V and 13 bases from J, with 14 bases between. The CDR3 has 12 residues. Germline V gene lookup returns CDR1 SGHTA and CDR2 FQGNSA. The CDR3 DNA reads TGTGCCAGCAGCTCTCAGGGTAAGCCCCAGTTCTTC. It yields the protein CASSSQGKPQFF. Supplemented by reference TRBV7-2 and TRBJ2-1, the full variable domain reads GAGVSQSPSNKVTEKGKDVELRCDPISGHTALYWYRQSLGQGLEFLIYFQGNSAPDKSGLPSDRFSAERTGGSVSTLTIQRTQQEDSAVYLCASSSQGKPQFFGPGTRLTVL.

The rearrangement links TRBV4-2 to TRBJ2-2; no clear D gene. The CDR3 runs 15 residues. Germline V gene data show CDR1 as LGHNA and CDR2 as YNFKEQ. V was clipped by 5 bases and J by 4 bases, with 14 bases between them. Here the CDR3 reads CASSASMPPTGELFF. The CDR3 region has the DNA TGTGCCAGCAGCGCCAGTATGCCCCCCACCGGGGAGCTGTTTTTT.

CDR3 coding DNA: TGTGCCAGCTCCCCCGGGACAGGGTCGATTGATACGCAGTATTTT. Translation: CASSPGTGSIDTQYF. The genes are TRBV18 and TRBJ2-3, with 9 bases identical to TRBD1. Germline trimming cut 6 bases from V and 6 bases from J; bases unmatched to any gene: 10. The CDR3 spans 15 residues. Per germline, CDR1 KGHSH and CDR2 LQKENI.

The V gene is TRBV5-1, the J gene TRBJ2-7; 9 bases fit TRBD1. This CDR3 is built from 17 residues. Germline values: CDR1 SGHRS, CDR2 YFSETQ. Trimming removed 0 bases from V and 3 bases from J; junction bases left unmatched: 10. CDR3 bases: TGCGCCAGCAGCTTGGTACTGGGGACAGGGCCTAACTACGAGCAGTACTTC. It translates to CASSLVLGTGPNYEQYF.

V gene TRBV11-2 combines with J gene TRBJ1-4, with D unclear. The CDR3 runs to 14 residues. Germline CDR1 is SGHAT and CDR2 is FQNNGV. The ends were cut back, 1 base at V and 8 bases at J, with 11 bases in the middle. The CDR3: CASSLGLLGEKLFF. The CDR3 nucleotides read TGTGCCAGCAGCTTAGGGCTCCTCGGGGAAAAACTGTTTTTT.

The rearrangement uses TRBV30 and TRBJ2-7, with D unclear. Germline CDR1 is GTSNPN and CDR2 is SVGIG (reference sequence). The length of the CDR3 is 11 residues. The V end was cut by 2 bases, the J end by 1 base, with 3 bases between. In nucleotides, the CDR3 is TGTGCCTGGAGTACTTCCTACGAGCAGTACTTC. As protein: CAWSTSYEQYF.

V gene TRBV6-5 combines with J gene TRBJ1-3; no firm D call. The V end was cut by 6 bases, the J end by 0 bases, with 12 bases between. Germline CDR1 MNHEY, CDR2 SVGAGI. CDR3 length: 15 residues. The CDR3 is CASSVPGSSGNTIYF. CDR3 coding DNA: TGTGCCAGCAGCGTCCCGGGATCCTCTGGAAACACCATATATTTT.

The chain joins TRBV18 to TRBJ2-5; TRBD1 aligns across 7 bases. CDR3 length: 15 residues. CDR1 and CDR2 (germline): KGHSH, LQKENI. V was pared by 5 bases and J by 2 bases, with 8 bases of the junction left unmatched. The CDR3: CASSTQTGQQETQYF. CDR3 in DNA: TGTGCCAGCTCAACCCAGACAGGGCAACAAGAGACCCAGTACTTC.

A note on this clone: The sample carries other DNA sequences with the same CDR3. The rearrangement joins TRBV18 to TRBJ1-6; D perhaps matches TRBD1 (5 bases). From germline, CDR1 is KGHSH and CDR2 LQKENI. Trimming took 0 bases from V and 7 from J, leaving 13 bases between them. The CDR3 consists of 16 residues. The CDR3 region is CASSPPVGQGNSPLHF. DNA of the CDR3: TGTGCCAGCTCACCACCGGTGGGGCAGGGAAATTCACCCCTCCACTTT.

V is TRBV2 and J is TRBJ1-1; TRBD1 matches at 9 bases. Germline trimming cut 1 base from V and 4 bases from J; bases unmatched to any gene: 4. The CDR3 spans 15 residues. Germline V gives CDR1 SNHLY, CDR2 FYNNEI. The chain's CDR3 is CASSEVGQGFTEAFF. CDR3 bases: TGTGCCAGCAGTGAAGTGGGACAGGGATTCACTGAAGCTTTCTTT.

The V gene is TRBV30, the J gene TRBJ2-1; 8 nucleotides agree with TRBD1. There are 14 residues in the CDR3. CDR1 and CDR2 from the germline V gene are GTSNPN and SVGIG (reference sequence). The V gene end was trimmed by 3 bases and the J gene end by 10 bases; junction bases not matched to a gene: 11. CDR3 sequence reads: CAWRGTGGMKEQFF. The CDR3 DNA reads TGTGCCTGGAGGGGGACAGGTGGGATGAAGGAGCAGTTCTTC.

V and J are TRBV10-1 and TRBJ1-3; D call uncertain. The CDR3 spans 13 residues. The V gene's germline CDR1 is WNHNN and CDR2 SYGVQD (reference sequence). Trimming cost V 11 bases and J 0 bases, with 11 bases left between them. The CDR3 is CASGFSSGNTIYF. For the CDR3, the DNA is TGCGCCTCGGGTTTCAGCTCTGGAAACACCATATATTTT.

This clone appeared a single time. The chain joins TRBV11-2 to TRBJ2-7; 7 bases are shared with TRBD2. Trimming removed 5 bases from V and 1 base from J; junction bases left unmatched: 2. The CDR3 is made up of 13 amino acids. Per the germline V gene, CDR1 is SGHAT and CDR2 is FQNNGV. CDR3 amino acids: CASSPGLSYEQYF. The CDR3, as DNA: TGTGCCAGCAGCCCGGGACTATCCTACGAGCAGTACTTC.

The chain links TRBV15 to TRBJ2-7; 10 bases map to TRBD1. The CDR3 extends over 16 amino acids. Per the germline V gene, CDR1 is LNHNV and CDR2 is YYDKDF (reference sequence). J gave up 3 bases and V 5 bases, and 10 bases lay outside the gene matches. In nucleotides, the CDR3 is TGTGCCACCAGCCCGACCGGGACAGGGGTAGGCTACGAGCAGTACTTC. Translation: CATSPTGTGVGYEQYF.

V and J are TRBV7-9 and TRBJ1-5; a weak D match, TRBD1 (6 bases). The V gene lost 6 bases and the J gene lost 0 bases, with 9 bases spanning the gap. The CDR3 is made up of 14 amino acids. The V gene's germline CDR1 is SEHNR and CDR2 FQNEAQ (reference sequence). The CDR3 protein is CASSTGFSNQPQHF. In DNA form, the CDR3 reads TGTGCCAGCAGTACAGGGTTTAGCAATCAGCCCCAGCATTTT.

This clone occurred once. This chain connects TRBV11-3 to TRBJ1-1, with no clear D. The CDR3 contains 13 residues. Germline CDR1 is SGHNT and CDR2 is YENEEA. Trimming left V 5 bases short and J 5 bases short, with 12 bases between. CDR3 sequence reads: CASSPSSGTEAFF. The CDR3 coding sequence is TGTGCCAGCAGCCCGTCTAGCGGAACTGAAGCTTTCTTT.

This clone was picked up one time. The J gene is TRBJ2-7, the V gene TRBV4-1, with TRBD2 matching over 12 bases. CDR1 MGHRA and CDR2 YSYEKL come from the germline V gene. Trimming at V came to 3 bases and at J to 4 bases, leaving 7 bases not matched to a gene. This CDR3 is built from 16 residues. This chain's CDR3 is CASSQESGLAGYEQYF. The DNA for the CDR3 is TGCGCCAGCAGCCAGGAATCGGGACTAGCGGGTTACGAGCAGTACTTC.

The chain employs TRBV7-9 and TRBJ1-1; 7 nucleotides align to TRBD1. The CDR3 totals 14 residues. J gave up 5 bases and V 6 bases, and 9 bases lay outside the gene matches. Germline CDR1 SEHNR, CDR2 FQNEAQ (reference sequence). CDR3 in amino acids: CASREGAGRTEAFF. For the CDR3, the DNA is TGTGCCAGCAGGGAGGGGGCAGGACGGACTGAAGCTTTCTTT.

The chain uses TRBV28 and TRBJ2-4; 9 positions match TRBD2. Germline CDR1 is MDHEN and CDR2 is SYDVKM. J was trimmed by 6 bases and V by 3 bases; bases with no gene match: 9. This CDR3 has 16 amino acids. The CDR3 sequence is CASSFRLAARINIQYF. The CDR3 region has the DNA TGTGCCAGCAGTTTCCGACTAGCGGCGAGGATAAACATTCAGTACTTC.

The chain recombines TRBV19 with TRBJ1-1, with D maybe TRBD1 (5 bases). The CDR3 sequence is 12 residues long. Trimming removed 9 bases from V and 1 base from J, with 9 bases in between. CDR1 is LNHDA and CDR2 is SQIVND in the germline V gene (reference sequence). CDR3: CASSTANTEAFF. DNA of the CDR3: TGTGCCAGCTCGACAGCGAACACTGAAGCTTTCTTT.